This T cell receptor (beta chain) was recovered during a study of cytomegalovirus exposure and HLA in healthy donors. In the study overall: HLA-typed donors were the source of around 77 million unique TCRs held in an early data release.

This CDR3 comprises 15 residues. Germline trimming cut 3 bases from V and 6 bases from J; bases unmatched to any gene: 11. Germline V gives CDR1 KGHSH, CDR2 LQKENI. The PCR used 60 Vbeta and 13 Jbeta primers. Libraries were prepared by immunoSEQ multiplex PCR; TCRdb keeps only in-frame clonotypes and omits some of them. Of about 110,000 clones detected, 78% appear once; the ten largest clones hold roughly 1.3%. General study results and limits: Rare sequences made up most TCRs, while some public TCRs were found in many donors. Later on, a genetic analysis was performed. It linked a missense variant in DCLRE1C with V- and J-gene trimming of TCR beta. Reportedly, fewer N-insertions than the approximately 700-donor mean appeared in an Asian-associated ancestry cluster in a later analysis.

Turning to this clone: Antigen specificity is unknown.

This TCR derives from a woman under 40 in good health and CMV-seronegative. Sequenced input: PBMCs. The chain joins TRBV18 to TRBJ2-7; 7 bases fit TRBD2. As DNA, the CDR3 is TGTGCCAGCTCACCGGGCCTCCAGGCGGGGGTCGAGCAGTACTTC. As protein: CASSPGLQAGVEQYF.